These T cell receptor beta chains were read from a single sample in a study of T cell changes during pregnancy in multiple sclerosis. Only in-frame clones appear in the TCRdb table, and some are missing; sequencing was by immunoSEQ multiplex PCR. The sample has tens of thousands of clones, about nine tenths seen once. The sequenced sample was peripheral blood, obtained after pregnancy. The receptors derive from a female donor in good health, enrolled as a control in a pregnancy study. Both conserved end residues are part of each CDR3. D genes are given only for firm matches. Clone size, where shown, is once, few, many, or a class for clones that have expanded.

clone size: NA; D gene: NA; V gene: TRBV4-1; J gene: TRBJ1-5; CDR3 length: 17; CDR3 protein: CASSQGISEGSNQPQHF; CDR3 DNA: TGCGCCAGCAGCCAAGGGATATCGGAGGGTAGCAATCAGCCCCAGCATTTT
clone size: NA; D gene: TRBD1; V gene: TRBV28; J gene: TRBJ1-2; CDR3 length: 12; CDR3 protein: CASTRDREEGTF; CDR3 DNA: TGTGCCAGCACTCGTGACAGGGAGGAAGGCACCTTC
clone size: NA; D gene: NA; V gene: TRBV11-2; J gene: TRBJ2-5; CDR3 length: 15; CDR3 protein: CASSLGVRSQETQYF; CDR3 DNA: TGTGCCAGCAGCTTAGGTGTCAGATCACAAGAGACCCAGTACTTC
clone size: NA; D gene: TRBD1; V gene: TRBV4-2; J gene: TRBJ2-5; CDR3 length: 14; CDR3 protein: CASSRRDRQETQYF; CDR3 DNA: TGTGCCAGCAGCCGAAGGGACAGGCAAGAGACCCAGTACTTC
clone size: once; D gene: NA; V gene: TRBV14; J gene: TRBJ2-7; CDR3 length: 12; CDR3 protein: CASSHYQYEQYF; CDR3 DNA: TGTGCCAGCAGCCATTACCAGTACGAGCAGTACTTC
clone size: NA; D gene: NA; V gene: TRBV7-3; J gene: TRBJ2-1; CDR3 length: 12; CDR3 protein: CASSLRADEQFF; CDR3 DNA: TGTGCCAGCAGCCTCAGGGCCGATGAGCAGTTCTTC
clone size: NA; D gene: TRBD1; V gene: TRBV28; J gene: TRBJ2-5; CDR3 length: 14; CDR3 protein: CASSLSGGGETQYF; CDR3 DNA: TGTGCCAGCAGTTTATCAGGGGGTGGAGAGACCCAGTACTTC
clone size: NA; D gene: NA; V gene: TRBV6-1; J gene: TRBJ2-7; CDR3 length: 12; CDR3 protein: CASIFDSGEQYF; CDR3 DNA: TGTGCCAGCATCTTTGACAGTGGGGAGCAGTACTTC
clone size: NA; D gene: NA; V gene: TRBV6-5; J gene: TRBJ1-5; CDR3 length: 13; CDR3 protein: CASTFREGQPQHF; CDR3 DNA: TGTGCCAGCACCTTCCGGGAGGGCCAGCCCCAGCATTTT
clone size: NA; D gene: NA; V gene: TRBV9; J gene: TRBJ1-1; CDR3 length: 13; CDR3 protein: CASSAGANTEAFF; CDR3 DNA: TGTGCCAGCAGCGCAGGTGCCAACACTGAAGCTTTCTTT
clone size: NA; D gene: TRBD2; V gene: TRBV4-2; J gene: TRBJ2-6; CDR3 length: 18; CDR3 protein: CASSQQLAGGLGANVLTF; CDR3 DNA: TGTGCCAGCAGCCAACAACTAGCGGGGGGGCTTGGGGCCAACGTCCTGACTTTC
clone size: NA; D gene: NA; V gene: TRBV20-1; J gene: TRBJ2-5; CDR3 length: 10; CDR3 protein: CSAIAAAQYF; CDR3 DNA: TGCAGTGCTATAGCAGCGGCCCAGTACTTC
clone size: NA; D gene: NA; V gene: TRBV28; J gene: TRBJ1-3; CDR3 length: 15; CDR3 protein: CASSLLSGSGNTIYF; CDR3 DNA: TGTGCCAGCAGTTTATTGTCCGGCTCTGGAAACACCATATATTTT
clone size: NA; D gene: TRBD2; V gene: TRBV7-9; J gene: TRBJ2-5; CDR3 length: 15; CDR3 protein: CASSLGLAGGETQYF; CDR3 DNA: TGTGCCAGCAGCTTGGGACTAGCGGGAGGAGAGACCCAGTACTTC
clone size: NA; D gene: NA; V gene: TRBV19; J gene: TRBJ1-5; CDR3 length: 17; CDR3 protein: CASSIRNPGRESQPQHF; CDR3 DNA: TGTGCCAGTAGTATCCGTAATCCGGGGAGGGAAAGCCAGCCCCAGCATTTT
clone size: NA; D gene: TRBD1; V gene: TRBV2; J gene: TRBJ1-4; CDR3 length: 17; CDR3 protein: CASSGGRDSPFVEKLFF; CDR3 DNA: TGTGCCAGCAGTGGGGGCAGGGACAGCCCTTTTGTTGAAAAACTGTTTTTT
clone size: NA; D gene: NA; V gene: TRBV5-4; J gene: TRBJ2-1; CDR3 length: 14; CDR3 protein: CASSRQASGSEQFF; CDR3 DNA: TGTGCCAGCAGCCGACAGGCCAGTGGGAGTGAGCAGTTCTTC
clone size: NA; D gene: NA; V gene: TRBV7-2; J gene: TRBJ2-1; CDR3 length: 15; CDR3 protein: CASSLLSGDLNEQFF; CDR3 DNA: TGTGCCAGCAGCTTACTGTCGGGGGACCTCAATGAGCAGTTCTTC
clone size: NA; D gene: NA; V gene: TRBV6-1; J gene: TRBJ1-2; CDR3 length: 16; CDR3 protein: CASSGLPTGVGYGYTF; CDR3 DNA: TGTGCCAGCAGTGGACTACCGACAGGAGTGGGCTATGGCTACACCTTC
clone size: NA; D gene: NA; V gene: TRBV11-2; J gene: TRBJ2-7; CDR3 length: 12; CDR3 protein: CASSLTGYEQYF; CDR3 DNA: TGTGCCAGCAGCTTAACAGGGTACGAGCAGTACTTC
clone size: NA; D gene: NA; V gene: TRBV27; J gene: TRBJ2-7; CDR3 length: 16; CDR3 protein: CASSSQGTPSSYEQYF; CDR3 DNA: TGTGCCAGCAGTTCACAAGGGACACCGAGCTCCTACGAGCAGTACTTC
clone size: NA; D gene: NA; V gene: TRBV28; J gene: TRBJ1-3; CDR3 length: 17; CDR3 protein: CASSQRLLRDSGNTIYF; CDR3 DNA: TGTGCCAGCAGTCAAAGGCTATTGCGGGACTCTGGAAACACCATATATTTT
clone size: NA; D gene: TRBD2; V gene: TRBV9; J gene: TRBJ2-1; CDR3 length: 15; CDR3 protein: CASSAWTSGSNEQFF; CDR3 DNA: TGTGCCAGCAGCGCCTGGACTAGCGGGAGCAATGAGCAGTTCTTC
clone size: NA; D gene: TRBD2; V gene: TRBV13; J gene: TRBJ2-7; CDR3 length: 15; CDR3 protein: CASSLEGRGSYEQYF; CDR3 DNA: TGTGCCAGCAGCTTAGAGGGGCGGGGGTCCTACGAGCAGTACTTC
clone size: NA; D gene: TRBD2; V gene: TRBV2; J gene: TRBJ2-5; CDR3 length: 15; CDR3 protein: CASSELGLAVRAQYF; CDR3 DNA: TGTGCCAGCAGCGAATTGGGACTAGCGGTGAGGGCCCAGTACTTC
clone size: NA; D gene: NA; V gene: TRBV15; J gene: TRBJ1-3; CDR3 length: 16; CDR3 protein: CATSREQGSIGNTIYF; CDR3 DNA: TGTGCCACCAGCAGAGAGCAGGGCTCGATTGGAAACACCATATATTTT
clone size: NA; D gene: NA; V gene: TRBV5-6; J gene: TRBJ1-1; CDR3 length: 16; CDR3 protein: CASSLDRIVKGAEAFF; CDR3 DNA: TGTGCCAGCAGCTTGGATAGGATCGTAAAGGGGGCTGAAGCTTTCTTT
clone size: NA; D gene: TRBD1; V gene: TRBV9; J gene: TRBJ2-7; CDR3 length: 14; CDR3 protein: CASRSGDRAYEQYF; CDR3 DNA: TGTGCCAGCAGGTCCGGGGACAGGGCCTACGAGCAGTACTTC
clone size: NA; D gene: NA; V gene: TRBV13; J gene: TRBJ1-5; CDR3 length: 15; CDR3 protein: CASSLGIQGNQPQHF; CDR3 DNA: TGTGCCAGCAGCTTGGGAATTCAGGGGAATCAGCCCCAGCATTTT
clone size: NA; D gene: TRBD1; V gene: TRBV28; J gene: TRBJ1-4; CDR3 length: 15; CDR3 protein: CASRAGQGESEKLFF; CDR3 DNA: TGTGCCAGCAGGGCGGGACAGGGGGAGAGCGAAAAACTGTTTTTT
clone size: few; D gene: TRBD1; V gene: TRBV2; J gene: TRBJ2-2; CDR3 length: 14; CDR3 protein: CAGGTGDSTGELFF; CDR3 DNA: TGTGCCGGGGGGACAGGGGACAGCACCGGGGAGCTGTTTTTT
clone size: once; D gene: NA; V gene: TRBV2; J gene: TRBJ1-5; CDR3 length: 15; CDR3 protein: CASSATGSYNQPQHF; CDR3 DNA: TGTGCCAGCAGCGCGACCGGGTCATACAATCAGCCCCAGCATTTT
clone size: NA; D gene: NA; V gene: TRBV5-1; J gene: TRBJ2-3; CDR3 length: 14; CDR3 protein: CASRGSGSTDTQYF; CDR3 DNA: TGCGCCAGCAGGGGAAGCGGGAGCACAGATACGCAGTATTTT
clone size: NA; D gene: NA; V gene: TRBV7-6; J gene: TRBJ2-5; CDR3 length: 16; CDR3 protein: CASSPSQRVRQETQYF; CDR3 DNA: TGTGCCAGCAGCCCTAGCCAGCGGGTGCGCCAAGAGACCCAGTACTTC
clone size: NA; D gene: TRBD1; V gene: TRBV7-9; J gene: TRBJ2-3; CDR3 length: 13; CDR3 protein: CASMSGGPDTQYF; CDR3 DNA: TGTGCCAGCATGTCAGGGGGCCCAGATACGCAGTATTTT
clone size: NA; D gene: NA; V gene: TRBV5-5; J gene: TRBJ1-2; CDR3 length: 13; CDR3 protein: CASSRGGNYGYTF; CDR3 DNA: TGTGCCAGCAGCCGAGGGGGTAACTATGGCTACACCTTC
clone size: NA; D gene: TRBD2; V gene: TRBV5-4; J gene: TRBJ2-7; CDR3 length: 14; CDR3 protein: CASSSWTSVYEQYF; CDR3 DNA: TGTGCCAGCAGCTCCTGGACTAGCGTCTACGAGCAGTACTTC
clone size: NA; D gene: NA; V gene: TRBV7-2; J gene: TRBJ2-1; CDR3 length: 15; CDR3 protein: CASSLLGGSYNEQFF; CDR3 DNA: TGTGCCAGCAGCTTGCTGGGAGGTTCCTACAATGAGCAGTTCTTC
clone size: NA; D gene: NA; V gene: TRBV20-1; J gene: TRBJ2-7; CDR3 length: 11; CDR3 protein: CSAIDNYEQYF; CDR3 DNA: TGCAGTGCTATCGACAACTACGAGCAGTACTTC
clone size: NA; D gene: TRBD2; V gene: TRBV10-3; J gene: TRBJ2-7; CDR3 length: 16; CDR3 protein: CAISESGGDSSYEQYF; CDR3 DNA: TGTGCCATCAGTGAGTCGGGGGGGGACTCCTCCTACGAGCAGTACTTC
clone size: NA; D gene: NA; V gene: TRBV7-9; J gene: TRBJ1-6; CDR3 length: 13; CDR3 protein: CASPAQPNSPLHF; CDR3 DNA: TGTGCCAGCCCAGCGCAGCCCAATTCACCCCTCCACTTT
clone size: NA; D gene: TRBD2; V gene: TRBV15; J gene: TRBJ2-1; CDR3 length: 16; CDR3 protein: CATSRATSGLYNEQFF; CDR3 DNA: TGTGCCACCAGCAGGGCCACTAGCGGCCTTTACAATGAGCAGTTCTTC
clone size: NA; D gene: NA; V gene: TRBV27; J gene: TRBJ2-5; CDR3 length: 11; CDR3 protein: CASSFRETQYF; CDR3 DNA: TGTGCCAGCAGTTTTCGGGAGACCCAGTACTTC
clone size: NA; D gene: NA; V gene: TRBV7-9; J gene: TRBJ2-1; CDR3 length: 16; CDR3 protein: CASSLGPGEAYNEQFF; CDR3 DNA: TGTGCCAGCAGCTTAGGTCCGGGAGAGGCCTACAATGAGCAGTTCTTC
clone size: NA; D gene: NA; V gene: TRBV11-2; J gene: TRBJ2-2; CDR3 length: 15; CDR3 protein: CASSPLGPSTGELFF; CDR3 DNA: TGTGCCAGCAGCCCACTGGGGCCGTCAACCGGGGAGCTGTTTTTT
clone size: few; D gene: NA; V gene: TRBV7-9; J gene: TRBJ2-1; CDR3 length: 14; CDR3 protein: CASSLGTEYNEQFF; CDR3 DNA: TGTGCCAGCAGCTTAGGGACAGAATACAATGAGCAGTTCTTC
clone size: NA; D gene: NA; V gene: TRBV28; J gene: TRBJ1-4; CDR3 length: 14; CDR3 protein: CASNSGILNEKLFF; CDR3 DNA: TGTGCCAGCAACTCCGGGATCCTTAATGAAAAACTGTTTTTT
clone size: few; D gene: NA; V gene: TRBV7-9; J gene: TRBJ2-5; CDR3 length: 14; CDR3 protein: CASSNRDKQETQYF; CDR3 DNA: TGTGCCAGCAGCAATAGGGACAAGCAAGAGACCCAGTACTTC
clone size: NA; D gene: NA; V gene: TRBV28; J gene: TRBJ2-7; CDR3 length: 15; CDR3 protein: CASSPSGGIGYEQYF; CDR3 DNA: TGTGCCAGCAGTCCCTCCGGAGGAATCGGCTACGAGCAGTACTTC
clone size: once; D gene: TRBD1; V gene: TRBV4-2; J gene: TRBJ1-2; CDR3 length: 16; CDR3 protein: CASSQAARDSLEGYTF; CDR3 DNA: TGTGCCAGCAGCCAAGCCGCCCGGGACAGCCTCGAAGGCTACACCTTC
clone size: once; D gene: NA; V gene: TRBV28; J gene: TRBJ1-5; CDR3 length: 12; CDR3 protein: CASRTGRGPQHF; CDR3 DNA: TGTGCCAGCAGGACGGGGAGGGGGCCCCAGCATTTT
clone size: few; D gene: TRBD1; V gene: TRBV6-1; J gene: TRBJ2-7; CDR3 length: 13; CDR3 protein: CASRSRGQWEQYF; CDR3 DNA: TGTGCCAGCAGATCCAGGGGGCAGTGGGAGCAGTACTTC
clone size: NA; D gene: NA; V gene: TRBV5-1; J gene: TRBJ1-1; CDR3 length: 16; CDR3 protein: CASSLGAGTPNTEAFF; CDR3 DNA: TGCGCCAGCAGCTTGGGAGCTGGGACACCGAACACTGAAGCTTTCTTT
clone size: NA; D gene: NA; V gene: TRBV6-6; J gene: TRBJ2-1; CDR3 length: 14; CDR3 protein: CASSVRDLHNEQFF; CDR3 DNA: TGTGCCAGCAGTGTCCGGGACTTACACAATGAGCAGTTCTTC